A selection of T cell receptor beta chains follows, all from one sample in a study of T cells in Graves' hyperthyroidism and ophthalmopathy. TCRdb re-called the multiplex PCR reads with MiXCR, one entry per CDR3 protein. The sample carries about 350,000 distinct CDR3 sequences, over 15% recorded once. The specimen was blood. The receptors derive from a woman aged 40 to 50 with Graves' ophthalmopathy. CDR3s include the opening cysteine and the closing phenylalanine or tryptophan. A D gene is named only where the DNA matches it firmly. Clone size is shown for a subset of rows, as once, few, many or a class of expanded clone.

j_gene: TRBJ1-1
abundance: many
v_gene: TRBV11-2
d_gene: NA
CDR3nt: TGTGCCAGCAGCTGGAGGGATATGGGACCTGAAGCTTTCTTT
CDR3aa: CASSWRDMGPEAFF

j_gene: TRBJ2-7
abundance: NA
v_gene: TRBV6-5
d_gene: TRBD2
CDR3nt: TGTGCCAGCAGTTACTCCATGAGCGGGATCCACTCCTACGAGCAGTACTTC
CDR3aa: CASSYSMSGIHSYEQYF

j_gene: TRBJ2-2
abundance: many
v_gene: TRBV6-1
d_gene: NA
CDR3nt: TGTGCCAGCAGTCCCTATACGAACACCGGGGAGCTGTTTTTT
CDR3aa: CASSPYTNTGELFF

j_gene: TRBJ2-5
abundance: many
v_gene: TRBV6-5
d_gene: NA
CDR3nt: TGTGCCAGCAACAGAATGCCCCAGGAGACCCAGTACTTC
CDR3aa: CASNRMPQETQYF

j_gene: TRBJ1-5
abundance: many
v_gene: TRBV19
d_gene: NA
CDR3nt: TGTGCCAGTAGCCGGACAGTGAATCAGCCCCAGCATTTT
CDR3aa: CASSRTVNQPQHF

j_gene: TRBJ2-7
abundance: many
v_gene: TRBV6-2/TRBV6-3
d_gene: TRBD1
CDR3nt: TGTGCCAGCAGCCCTCCCCGGGACAGGGACTACGAGCAGTACTTC
CDR3aa: CASSPPRDRDYEQYF

j_gene: TRBJ2-7
abundance: few
v_gene: TRBV7-9
d_gene: NA
CDR3nt: TGTGCCAGCAGTTCTCCTTCTAACTACGAGCAGTACTTC
CDR3aa: CASSSPSNYEQYF

j_gene: TRBJ1-1
abundance: many
v_gene: TRBV12-3/TRBV12-4
d_gene: NA
CDR3nt: TGTGCCAGCACCTCAGTGGGCAGGGAGGGGAACACTGAAGCTTTCTTT
CDR3aa: CASTSVGREGNTEAFF

j_gene: TRBJ1-5
abundance: many
v_gene: TRBV11-1
d_gene: TRBD1
CDR3nt: TGTGCCAGCAGCCCCGGGTCGGGCAGGGGGATTGATCAGCCCCAGCATTTT
CDR3aa: CASSPGSGRGIDQPQHF

j_gene: TRBJ2-1
abundance: NA
v_gene: TRBV6-1
d_gene: TRBD2
CDR3nt: TGTGCCAGCACCCGACTAGCGGGAGGGCCAGGTGAGCAGTTCTTC
CDR3aa: CASTRLAGGPGEQFF

j_gene: TRBJ2-2
abundance: NA
v_gene: TRBV6-2/TRBV6-3
d_gene: TRBD1
CDR3nt: TGTGCCAGCAGTTTACGCCAGGGGGACACCGGGGAGCTGTTTTTT
CDR3aa: CASSLRQGDTGELFF

j_gene: TRBJ2-6
abundance: many
v_gene: TRBV28
d_gene: NA
CDR3nt: TGTGCCAGCAGTTCGGCACAGGACGGGTTCTCTGGGGCCAACGTCCTGACTTTC
CDR3aa: CASSSAQDGFSGANVLTF

j_gene: TRBJ2-7
abundance: many
v_gene: TRBV6-7
d_gene: NA
CDR3nt: TGTGCCAGCAGTCTCATGCCACAGGGCTTGAGCTCCTACGAGCAGTACTTC
CDR3aa: CASSLMPQGLSSYEQYF

j_gene: TRBJ1-1
abundance: many
v_gene: TRBV6-5
d_gene: NA
CDR3nt: TGTGCCAGCAGTTACTCAATACAGGGGAACACTGAAGCTTTCTTT
CDR3aa: CASSYSIQGNTEAFF

j_gene: TRBJ2-2
abundance: many
v_gene: TRBV6-1
d_gene: NA
CDR3nt: TGTGCCAGCAGCCTCTATTCGAGGTTAGGTCCCGGGGAGCTGTTTTTT
CDR3aa: CASSLYSRLGPGELFF

j_gene: TRBJ1-5
abundance: many
v_gene: TRBV27
d_gene: NA
CDR3nt: TGTGCCAGCTCGTTATCCCGAAATCAGCCCCAGCATTTT
CDR3aa: CASSLSRNQPQHF

j_gene: TRBJ2-7
abundance: many
v_gene: TRBV27
d_gene: TRBD2
CDR3nt: TGTGCCACTTCCTCGGGGGGAACCTACGAGCAGTACTTC
CDR3aa: CATSSGGTYEQYF

j_gene: TRBJ2-2
abundance: many
v_gene: TRBV6-4
d_gene: TRBD2
CDR3nt: TGTGCCAGCAGTCGGACTAGCGGGAGGGCCATGGGCACCGGGGAGCTGTTTTTT
CDR3aa: CASSRTSGRAMGTGELFF

j_gene: TRBJ1-2
abundance: many
v_gene: TRBV12-5
d_gene: NA
CDR3nt: TGTGCTAGTGGTTCATTTCCCCCATTGGGGGGCCTTAACTATGGCTACACCTTC
CDR3aa: CASGSFPPLGGLNYGYTF

j_gene: TRBJ1-1
abundance: many
v_gene: TRBV28
d_gene: NA
CDR3nt: TGTGCCAGCAGGGGGGTGGGGGTAGGCACTGAAGCTTTCTTT
CDR3aa: CASRGVGVGTEAFF

j_gene: TRBJ1-1
abundance: many
v_gene: TRBV19
d_gene: NA
CDR3nt: TGTGCCAGTAGTAAGACAGTAAAGGACACTGAAGCTTTCTTT
CDR3aa: CASSKTVKDTEAFF

j_gene: TRBJ2-7
abundance: many
v_gene: TRBV20-1
d_gene: TRBD1
CDR3nt: TGCAGTGTCCACCATCCCGCAGGGGGAAGCTATGAGCAGTACTTC
CDR3aa: CSVHHPAGGSYEQYF

j_gene: TRBJ1-1
abundance: many
v_gene: TRBV6-2/TRBV6-3
d_gene: NA
CDR3nt: TGTGCCAGCAGTTACTCGAAGAAAAGGGTTGTCCCCATGAACACTGAAGCTTTCTTT
CDR3aa: CASSYSKKRVVPMNTEAFF

j_gene: TRBJ2-5
abundance: many
v_gene: TRBV29-1
d_gene: TRBD2
CDR3nt: TGCAGCGGGGGGGGACTAGCGGTGTCAGAGACCCAGTACTTC
CDR3aa: CSGGGLAVSETQYF

j_gene: TRBJ1-1
abundance: NA
v_gene: TRBV5-1
d_gene: NA
CDR3nt: TGCGCCAGCAGCCCCGGACAGTTGAGGAACACTGAAGCTTTCTTT
CDR3aa: CASSPGQLRNTEAFF

j_gene: TRBJ2-5
abundance: many
v_gene: TRBV6-2/TRBV6-3
d_gene: TRBD1
CDR3nt: TGTGCCAGCATGGACAGGGGGCGCGGAGAGACCCAGTACTTC
CDR3aa: CASMDRGRGETQYF

j_gene: TRBJ2-4
abundance: many
v_gene: TRBV11-2
d_gene: TRBD1
CDR3nt: TGTGCCAGCAGGTCTCACAGGGGAGCCAAAAACATTCAGTACTTC
CDR3aa: CASRSHRGAKNIQYF

j_gene: TRBJ2-7
abundance: many
v_gene: TRBV4-1
d_gene: TRBD2
CDR3nt: TGCGCCAGCAGCCGCCGGACTAGCGAATTCTACGAGCAGTACTTC
CDR3aa: CASSRRTSEFYEQYF

j_gene: TRBJ2-7
abundance: NA
v_gene: TRBV7-9
d_gene: NA
CDR3nt: TGTGCCAGCAGCTCTAAACAGGGCTACGAGCAGTACTTC
CDR3aa: CASSSKQGYEQYF

j_gene: TRBJ2-7
abundance: many
v_gene: TRBV3-1
d_gene: TRBD2
CDR3nt: TGTGCCAGCAGCCAAGTGGGTCTAGCGGGGAACGAGCAGTACTTC
CDR3aa: CASSQVGLAGNEQYF

j_gene: TRBJ2-2
abundance: many
v_gene: TRBV6-5
d_gene: TRBD1
CDR3nt: TGTGCCAGCAGTCGTAGACAGGGGAACACCGGGGAGCTGTTTTTT
CDR3aa: CASSRRQGNTGELFF

j_gene: TRBJ2-7
abundance: NA
v_gene: TRBV12-3/TRBV12-4
d_gene: NA
CDR3nt: TGTGCCAGCAGTTTAGCCGGGTTTACCTACGAGCAGTACTTC
CDR3aa: CASSLAGFTYEQYF

j_gene: TRBJ1-1
abundance: many
v_gene: TRBV19
d_gene: NA
CDR3nt: TGTGCCAGTAGTGCGCAGGCGCTGAACACTGAAGCTTTCTTT
CDR3aa: CASSAQALNTEAFF

j_gene: TRBJ2-2
abundance: many
v_gene: TRBV4-2
d_gene: NA
CDR3nt: TGTGCCAGCAGCCAATTCCTCGATACCGGGGAGCTGTTTTTT
CDR3aa: CASSQFLDTGELFF

j_gene: TRBJ1-5
abundance: many
v_gene: TRBV7-2
d_gene: NA
CDR3nt: TGTGCCAGCAACTGGGGTCGGGGATACAATCAGCCCCAGCATTTT
CDR3aa: CASNWGRGYNQPQHF

j_gene: TRBJ2-7
abundance: few
v_gene: TRBV6-5
d_gene: NA
CDR3nt: TGTGCCAGCAGTTCCGTGGATAGCGGAGACTACGAGCAGTACTTC
CDR3aa: CASSSVDSGDYEQYF

j_gene: TRBJ2-7
abundance: many
v_gene: TRBV20-1
d_gene: TRBD2
CDR3nt: TGCAGTGCCGCTGCTCTAGCGGGAGGGCGGGGGAGTGAGCAGTACTTC
CDR3aa: CSAAALAGGRGSEQYF

j_gene: TRBJ2-5
abundance: many
v_gene: TRBV6-2/TRBV6-3
d_gene: TRBD1
CDR3nt: TGTGCCAGCAGTTATGGACAGGGGGCCCACACGGGGATAGCGGGAGAGCAAGAGACCCAGTACTTC
CDR3aa: CASSYGQGAHTGIAGEQETQYF

j_gene: TRBJ1-1
abundance: many
v_gene: TRBV27
d_gene: NA
CDR3nt: TGTGCCAGCTCCAAACAGGGCTACACTGAAGCTTTCTTT
CDR3aa: CASSKQGYTEAFF

j_gene: TRBJ1-2
abundance: many
v_gene: TRBV6-1
d_gene: TRBD1
CDR3nt: TGTGCCAGCAGACAGGGGGCCGGAGTGGAGGGCTACACCTTC
CDR3aa: CASRQGAGVEGYTF